The 10 T cell receptor beta chains below were found in one sample sequenced in a study of molecular identifiers for immune sequencing clone quantification. TCRdb re-called the PCR reads through MiXCR, storing one row per CDR3 protein. In the table there are just under 650,000 distinct CDR3 sequences, about 20% of which are singletons. The sample consisted of naive CD8+ T cells from blood, with Jurkat cell RNA spiked in. The subset is: FACS-sorted CD8+CD4-CCR7+CD45RA+ naive T cells. The receptors stem from a human donor in good health. Some libraries in this study had Jurkat cell RNA spiked in.

This clonotype has a count of ten or more. The chain has TRBV4-1 and TRBJ2-2; 9 bases align to TRBD1. Germline V lookup: CDR1 MGHRA, CDR2 YSYEKL. The CDR3 extends over 15 amino acids. The ends lost 10 bases at V and 5 bases at J; junction bases unmatched: 11. The CDR3 here is CATGTGQGLTGELFF. DNA for the CDR3: TGCGCCACCGGGACGGGACAGGGACTGACCGGGGAGCTGTTTTTT.

A few counts support this clonotype. This chain joins TRBV5-8 and TRBJ2-1, with 7 bases that match TRBD1. With 3 bases clipped from V and 7 bases from J, the junction kept 13 bases outside the gene matches. The CDR3 has 16 amino acids. Germline V gene sequence: CDR1 SGHTS, CDR2 YDEGEE. CDR3 region: CASSSDRALQRNEQFF. Written as DNA, the CDR3 is TGTGCCAGCAGCTCCGACAGGGCCCTACAGAGGAATGAGCAGTTCTTC. Full variable domain (missing parts from reference TRBV5-8 and TRBJ2-1): EAGVTQSPTHLIKTRGQQATLRCSPISGHTSVYWYQQALGLGLQFLLWYDEGEERNRGNFPPRFSGRQFPNYSSELNVNALELEDSALYLCASSSDRALQRNEQFFGPGTRLTVL.

As concerns this clonotype: Being one base from a much bigger clone, this may be a read error. The genes are TRBV6-2 or TRBV6-3 and TRBJ2-7; 7 positions match TRBD1. CDR1 is MNHEY, CDR2 SVGEGT, per germline. This CDR3 region has 14 residues. In nucleotides, the CDR3 is TGTGCCAGCGGTTACCAGGACAGGTCCTACGAGCAGTACTTC. Amino acid sequence: CASGYQDRSYEQYF.

This chain uses TRBV6-6 with TRBJ2-1; D is possibly TRBD1 (5 bases). With 0 bases removed from V and 2 bases from J, the gap between germline ends came to 11 bases. Germline assignment: CDR1 MNHNY and CDR2 SVGAGI (reference sequence). The CDR3 has 16 amino acids. CDR3 protein: CASSYSQGMPYNEQFF. CDR3 DNA sequence: TGTGCCAGCAGTTACTCGCAGGGAATGCCCTACAATGAGCAGTTCTTC.

This clonotype was seen only a few times. The gene calls are TRBV4-3 and TRBJ1-1, with a possible D match to TRBD1 (5 bases). V gave up 0 bases and J gave up 0 bases, with 11 bases separating them. From germline, CDR1 is LGHNA and CDR2 YSLEER. This CDR3 spans 16 amino acids. This chain's CDR3 is CASSQEYPGMNTEAFF. The CDR3 nucleotides read TGCGCCAGCAGCCAAGAATACCCAGGGATGAACACTGAAGCTTTCTTT.

This clonotype was observed many times. This rearrangement joins TRBV2 to TRBJ2-3; D might be TRBD1 or TRBD2, each matching 6 bases. V gave up 2 bases and J gave up 0 bases, with 21 bases separating them. This CDR3 region has 19 residues. Germline V gene lookup returns CDR1 SNHLY and CDR2 FYNNEI. CDR3 bases: TGTGCCAGCAGTGAAAGGACAGCTAATAGCGGAGCAAGCACAGATACGCAGTATTTT. Its protein product is CASSERTANSGASTDTQYF.

This clonotype was counted many times. This chain uses TRBV7-9 with TRBJ1-1; maybe TRBD1 (6 bases). The CDR3 is made up of 15 amino acids. V was pared by 5 bases and J by 1 base, with 14 bases between. Germline CDR1 and CDR2: SEHNR and FQNEAQ (reference sequence). The CDR3 DNA is TGTGCCAGCAGCGCCCCGACAGGAGAGAACACTGAAGCTTTCTTT. This gives the protein CASSAPTGENTEAFF. Full variable domain (remainder filled in from reference TRBV7-9 and TRBJ1-1): DTGVSQNPRHKITKRGQNVTFRCDPISEHNRLYWYRQTLGQGPEFLTYFQNEAQLEKSRLLSDRFSAERPKGSFSTLEIQRTEQGDSAMYLCASSAPTGENTEAFFGQGTRLTVV.

This clonotype has only a few counts. The gene calls are TRBV7-6 and TRBJ1-1; D is possibly TRBD1 (6 bases). CDR3 length: 15 amino acids. CDR1 is SGHVS, CDR2 FNYEAQ, per germline. Trimming shortened V by 5 bases and J by 10 bases, and 23 bases separated the two germline ends. DNA of the CDR3: TGTGCCAGCAGCCCATCCGGGACAATGGCCACCGGAGCTTTCTTT. Encoded protein: CASSPSGTMATGAFF.

The V gene is TRBV19, the J gene TRBJ2-3, with unresolved D. The length of the CDR3 is 12 residues. V lost 4 bases and J 2 bases, leaving 4 bases between the germline ends. CDR1 LNHDA and CDR2 SQIVND come from the germline V gene (reference sequence). The CDR3: CASSTITDTQYF. For the CDR3, the DNA is TGTGCCAGTAGTACAATCACAGATACGCAGTATTTT.

This clonotype showed up just a few times. The chain employs TRBV6-2 or TRBV6-3 and TRBJ2-3; 7 positions agree with TRBD2. The V gene's germline CDR1 is MNHEY and CDR2 SVGEGT. V lost 0 bases to trimming and J lost 2 bases; unmatched junction nucleotides: 8. The CDR3 length is 17 residues. DNA for the CDR3: TGTGCCAGCAGTTACTCGAGCAGCGGGGTTTTCACAGATACGCAGTATTTT. Encoded protein: CASSYSSSGVFTDTQYF.